These 23 T cell receptor beta chains came from one sample sequenced in a study of cytomegalovirus exposure and HLA in healthy donors (dated by TCRdb to about 2017). The library was built by means of the immunoSEQ multiplex PCR assay. The multiplex PCR relied on a mix of 60 forward primers for TCR Vbeta segments and 13 reverse primers for TCR Jbeta segments. TCRdb limited this immuneACCESS table to in-frame rearrangements with V and J called. A share of clones is missing; checked studies link under half to unresolved V genes, and the rest is unexplained. The sample table records 100,000 or so clones; roughly 77% of these occur just once. About 4.2% of the sample lies in the top ten. The sample consisted of PBMCs. The receptors originated from a woman in her 50s in good health and CMV-seropositive.

This clone was observed once. The chain has TRBV15 and TRBJ1-3, with a tentative D call TRBD1 (6 bases). V dropped 2 bases and J dropped 4 bases, with 21 bases sitting between them. CDR3 length: 18 amino acids. Germline lookup yields CDR1 LNHNV and CDR2 YYDKDF (reference sequence). CDR3 in amino acids: CATSRPRGHPIGGNTIYF. CDR3 DNA: TGTGCCACCAGCAGACCGAGGGGACACCCGATAGGGGGAAACACCATATATTTT.

The chain couples TRBV5-6 to TRBJ1-1; possibly TRBD1 for D (5 bases). The CDR3 runs 13 residues. Trimming took 4 bases from V and 1 from J, leaving 8 bases between them. The germline CDR1 and CDR2 sequences are SGHDT and YYEEEE. As DNA, the CDR3 is TGTGCCAGCAGCCGGACAAGGAACACTGAAGCTTTCTTT. Protein product: CASSRTRNTEAFF.

The rearrangement uses TRBV14 and TRBJ1-2; D perhaps matches TRBD1 (5 bases). The CDR3 covers 13 residues. Germline V gene data show CDR1 as SGHDN and CDR2 as FVKESK. Trimming removed 3 bases from V and 3 bases from J, with 8 bases in between. The CDR3 DNA sequence: TGTGCCAGCAGCCACCGACAGTACTATGGCTACACCTTC. It specifies CASSHRQYYGYTF.

V is TRBV5-6 and J is TRBJ1-5; no clear D. The V and J ends lost 0 bases and 1 base respectively, with 5 bases between them. The CDR3 runs 14 residues. Per the germline V gene, CDR1 is SGHDT and CDR2 is YYEEEE. CDR3 DNA: TGTGCCAGCAGCTTGGTGGCCAGCAATCAGCCCCAGCATTTT. It codes for CASSLVASNQPQHF.

The genes are TRBV10-3 and TRBJ2-2; a weak D match, TRBD2 (6 bases). Germline V gene data show CDR1 as ENHRY and CDR2 as SYGVKD. The CDR3 covers 13 residues. Deletions cut 3 bases from V and 7 bases from J, with 9 bases between. The CDR3 nucleotides are TGTGCCATCAGTGACGGGCGGGGCGGGGAGCTGTTTTTT. Amino acids: CAISDGRGGELFF.

The chain has TRBV7-9 and TRBJ2-3; maybe TRBD2 (6 bases). Germline V lookup: CDR1 SEHNR, CDR2 FQNEAQ (reference sequence). V dropped 5 bases and J dropped 0 bases, with 12 bases sitting between them. The CDR3 spans 15 residues. CDR3 residues: CASSQSGPSTDTQYF. The CDR3 DNA sequence: TGTGCCAGCAGCCAAAGCGGGCCGAGCACAGATACGCAGTATTTT.

The J gene is TRBJ1-2, the V gene TRBV6-1; D ambiguous. The V and J ends lost 3 bases and 4 bases respectively, with 9 bases between them. The CDR3 has 13 residues. The germline CDR1 and CDR2 sequences are MNHNS and SASEGT. The CDR3: CASSDPGRYGYTF. As DNA, the CDR3 is TGTGCCAGCAGTGATCCAGGCCGCTATGGCTACACCTTC.

The rearrangement links TRBV2 to TRBJ2-7, with 13 nucleotides matching TRBD2. The CDR3 consists of 15 residues. Germline V CDR1 and CDR2: SNHLY, FYNNEI. With V trimmed by 1 base and J by 9 bases, 6 bases remained unmatched. The CDR3 DNA reads as TGTGCCAGCAGTGAAGGGACTAGCGGGAGTAAAAGGCAGTACTTC. The encoded protein is CASSEGTSGSKRQYF.

The CDR3 nucleotides read TGTGCCAGCAGCCCCACGGGGAGGGGTGAAAAACTGTTTTTT. Protein product: CASSPTGRGEKLFF. The chain uses TRBV9 and TRBJ1-4, with D perhaps TRBD1 (5 bases). Trimming removed 4 bases from V and 7 bases from J, with 14 bases in between. Germline V gene sequence: CDR1 SGDLS, CDR2 YYNGEE. CDR3 length equals 14 residues.

V gene TRBV29-1 combines with J gene TRBJ1-1; D possibly corresponds to TRBD1 (5 bases). This CDR3 has 15 residues. Deletions cut 4 bases from V and 0 bases from J, with 15 bases between. Per germline, CDR1 SQVTM and CDR2 ANQGSEA. This chain's CDR3 is CSVVVIQAMNTEAFF. DNA of the CDR3: TGCAGCGTTGTTGTTATACAGGCTATGAACACTGAAGCTTTCTTT.

CDR3 DNA: TGTGCCAGCTCAGAGGGTTGGAGGACGGGCGAGCAGTACTTC. It is translated as CASSEGWRTGEQYF. The V gene is TRBV18, the J gene TRBJ2-5, with D tentatively TRBD2 (5 bases). The tail of the sequence fits TRBJ2-7 better, so the J call may be wrong. Germline V gene sequence: CDR1 KGHSH, CDR2 LQKENI. This CDR3 has 14 amino acids.

The J gene is TRBJ2-2, the V gene TRBV6-5; no clear D. The CDR3 has 14 residues. CDR1 is MNHEY and CDR2 is SVGAGI in the germline V gene. The V end was cut by 6 bases, the J end by 7 bases, with 15 bases between. The CDR3 DNA reads TGTGCCAGCAGCCCGACAAATTTAAACGGGGAGCTGTTTTTT. The encoded protein is CASSPTNLNGELFF.

This clone was counted a few times. The chain is built from TRBV5-8 and TRBJ1-2; no clear D gene. There are 16 residues in the CDR3. Germline V gene sequence: CDR1 SGHTS, CDR2 YDEGEE. Trimming shortened V by 0 bases and J by 0 bases, and 12 bases separated the two germline ends. DNA of the CDR3: TGTGCCAGCAGCTTGGTAGGCGGCGGCGCTAACTATGGCTACACCTTC. Its protein product is CASSLVGGGANYGYTF.

The chain combines TRBV5-6 with TRBJ1-5, with D hard to call. The V and J ends lost 2 bases and 1 base respectively, with 7 bases between them. The CDR3 length is 14 residues. Germline V gives CDR1 SGHDT, CDR2 YYEEEE. The CDR3 loop reads CASSLLQSNQPQHF. The CDR3 region has the DNA TGTGCCAGCAGCTTATTACAGAGCAATCAGCCCCAGCATTTT.

This chain connects TRBV2 to TRBJ2-1; D is possibly TRBD2 (6 bases). The CDR3 is 16 amino acids. Germline-derived CDR1 and CDR2 are SNHLY and FYNNEI. V was shortened by 2 bases and J by 2 bases, with 13 bases between the two germline ends. Here the CDR3 DNA reads TGTGCCAGCAGTGAAACGTTGCGGGGCGCCTACAATGAGCAGTTCTTC. It specifies CASSETLRGAYNEQFF.

The chain is built from TRBV2 and TRBJ1-1; D unclear. V gave up 7 bases and J gave up 5 bases, with 11 bases separating them. This CDR3 region has 12 residues. CDR1 is SNHLY, CDR2 FYNNEI, per germline. CDR3 DNA sequence: TGTGCCAGCACCTATGGTCAAACTGAAGCTTTCTTT. It codes for CASTYGQTEAFF. Full variable domain (remainder filled in from reference TRBV2 and TRBJ1-1): EPEVTQTPSHQVTQMGQEVILRCVPISNHLYFYWYRQILGQKVEFLVSFYNNEISEKSEIFDDQFSVERPDGSNFTLKIRSTKLEDSAMYFCASTYGQTEAFFGQGTRLTVV.

The V gene is TRBV28, the J gene TRBJ1-4; D possibly corresponds to TRBD1 (5 bases). CDR1 is MDHEN and CDR2 is SYDVKM in the germline V gene. The CDR3 consists of 13 residues. Deletions cut 3 bases from V and 8 bases from J, with 10 bases between. CDR3 bases: TGTGCCAGCAGTTTCGAGTACAGGGAAAAACTGTTTTTT. Encoded protein: CASSFEYREKLFF.

V and J are TRBV6-1 and TRBJ1-2; 7 bases map to TRBD1. Trimming took 2 bases from V and 4 from J; bases not matched to a gene: 7. The CDR3 is 15 residues long. Germline V gene sequence: CDR1 MNHNS, CDR2 SASEGT. CDR3 coding DNA: TGTGCCAGCAGTGAAAGGGGGGACAGCGGCTATGGCTACACCTTC. Translation gives CASSERGDSGYGYTF.

The V and J genes are TRBV9 and TRBJ1-2, with D uncertain. This CDR3 has 13 residues. V was pared by 4 bases and J by 8 bases, with 15 bases between. Germline assignment: CDR1 SGDLS and CDR2 YYNGEE. The CDR3 DNA reads TGTGCCAGCAGCAGGGAGGGTATTCGGGGCTACACCTTC. Translated, it gives CASSREGIRGYTF.

This chain links TRBV6-4 with TRBJ1-1, with D hard to call. V lost 6 bases and J lost 3, with 20 bases in between. The CDR3 length is 16 residues. Germline V CDR1 and CDR2: MRHNA, SNTAGT. CDR3 region: CASSPTHLTGYTEAFF. The DNA for the CDR3 is TGTGCCAGCAGCCCGACCCATTTGACGGGGTACACTGAAGCTTTCTTT.

This chain uses TRBV6-4 with TRBJ1-1, with D perhaps TRBD1 (5 bases). This CDR3 has 15 residues. V was cut by 6 bases and J by 3 bases, with 17 bases left in between. Germline values: CDR1 MRHNA, CDR2 SNTAGT. CDR3 residues: CASSPRGGEHTEAFF. DNA for the CDR3: TGTGCCAGCAGCCCGAGGGGAGGGGAGCACACTGAAGCTTTCTTT.

This chain uses TRBV11-2 with TRBJ2-7; no firm D call. The CDR3 loop spans 13 amino acids. Germline CDR1 reads SGHAT; CDR2 reads FQNNGV. Between the trimmed V and J ends, which lost 5 bases and 2 bases, there was a span of 10 bases. The CDR3 nucleotides read TGTGCCAGCAGCACCAATACGGCCTACGAGCAGTACTTC. It encodes CASSTNTAYEQYF. The full variable domain, its missing parts supplied by reference TRBV11-2 and TRBJ2-7, is EAGVAQSPRYKIIEKRQSVAFWCNPISGHATLYWYQQILGQGPKLLIQFQNNGVVDDSQLPKDRFSAERLKGVDSTLKIQPAKLEDSAVYLCASSTNTAYEQYFGPGTRLTVT.

The chain has TRBV6-1 and TRBJ2-7; 7 positions agree with TRBD1. CDR3 length: 13 residues. Germline trimming cut 7 bases from V and 0 bases from J; bases unmatched to any gene: 3. The V gene's germline CDR1 is MNHNS and CDR2 SASEGT. In nucleotides, the CDR3 is TGTGCCAGCATCTACAGGGGCTCCTACGAGCAGTACTTC. Translating it yields CASIYRGSYEQYF.